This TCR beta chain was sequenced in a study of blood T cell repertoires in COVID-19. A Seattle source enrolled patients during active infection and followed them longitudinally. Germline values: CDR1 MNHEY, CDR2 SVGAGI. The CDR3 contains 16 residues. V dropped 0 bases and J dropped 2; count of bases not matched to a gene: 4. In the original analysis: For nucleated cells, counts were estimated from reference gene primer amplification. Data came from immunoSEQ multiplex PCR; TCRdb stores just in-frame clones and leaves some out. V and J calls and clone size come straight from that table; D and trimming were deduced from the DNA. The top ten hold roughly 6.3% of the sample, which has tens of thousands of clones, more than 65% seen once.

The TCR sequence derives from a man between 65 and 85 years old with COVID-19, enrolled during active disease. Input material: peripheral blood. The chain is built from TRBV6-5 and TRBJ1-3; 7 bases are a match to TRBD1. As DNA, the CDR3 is TGTGCCAGCAGTTACTCGAGCCAGGGGGCTGGAAACACCATATATTTT. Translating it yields CASSYSSQGAGNTIYF.